This TCR beta chain was found in a study of cytomegalovirus exposure and HLA in healthy donors. PCR used 60 Vbeta primers and 13 Jbeta primers. Original analysis: Roughly 11 million of the 80 million or so unique TCR beta chains counted in a later analysis were shared. The method was immunoSEQ multiplex PCR; TCRdb's version includes in-frame clones alone and lacks a portion of them. V and J calls and clone size are those listed in that table; D and trimming were worked out from the DNA. The sample carries under 200,000 clones, approximately 71% recorded once. The CDR3 is 11 residues long. V dropped 6 bases and J dropped 11; count of bases not matched to a gene: 7. In germline, CDR1 is SQVTM, CDR2 ANQGSEA.

This chain connects TRBV29-1 to TRBJ1-1, with 9 bases that match TRBD1. The origin of this receptor is a man aged 50-59 years in good health and CMV-seronegative. The specimen sequenced was PBMCs. CDR3 nucleotides: TGCAGCGTAGGCACAGGGGGCGAGGCTTTCTTT. It specifies CSVGTGGEAFF. The full variable domain, rest sourced from reference TRBV29-1 and TRBJ1-1, is SAVISQKPSRDICQRGTSLTIQCQVDSQVTMMFWYRQQPGQSLTLIATANQGSEATYESGFVIDKFPISRPNLTFSTLTVSNMSPEDSSIYLCSVGTGGEAFFGQGTRLTVV.